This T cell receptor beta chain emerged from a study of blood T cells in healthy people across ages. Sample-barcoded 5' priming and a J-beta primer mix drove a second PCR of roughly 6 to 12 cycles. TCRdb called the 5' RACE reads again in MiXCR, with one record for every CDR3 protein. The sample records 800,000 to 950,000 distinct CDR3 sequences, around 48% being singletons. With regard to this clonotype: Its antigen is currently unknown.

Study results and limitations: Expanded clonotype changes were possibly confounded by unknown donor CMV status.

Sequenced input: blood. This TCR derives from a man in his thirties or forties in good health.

The CDR3 DNA reads TGCGCCAGCAGCCAAGATTGGAGGGTTGGCGCTTACGAGCAGTACTTC. Amino acids: CASSQDWRVGAYEQYF. The chain carries TRBV4-1 and TRBJ2-7; D may be TRBD2 (6 bases). The CDR3 runs to 16 residues. Looked up from germline, CDR1 is MGHRA and CDR2 is YSYEKL. Trimming cost V 0 bases and J 4 bases, with 16 bases left between them.